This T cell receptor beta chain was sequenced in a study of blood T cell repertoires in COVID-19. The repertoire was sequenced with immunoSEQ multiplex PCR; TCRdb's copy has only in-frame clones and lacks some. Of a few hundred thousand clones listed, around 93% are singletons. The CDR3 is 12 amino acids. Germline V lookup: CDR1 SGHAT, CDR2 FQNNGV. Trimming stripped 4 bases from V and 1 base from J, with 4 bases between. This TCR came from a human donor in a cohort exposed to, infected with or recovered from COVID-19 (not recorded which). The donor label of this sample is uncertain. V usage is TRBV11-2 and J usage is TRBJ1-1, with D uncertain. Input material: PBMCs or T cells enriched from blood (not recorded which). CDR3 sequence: CASSSQNTEAFF. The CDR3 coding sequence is TGTGCCAGCAGCTCCCAGAACACTGAAGCTTTCTTT. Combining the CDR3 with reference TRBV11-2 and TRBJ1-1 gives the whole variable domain EAGVAQSPRYKIIEKRQSVAFWCNPISGHATLYWYQQILGQGPKLLIQFQNNGVVDDSQLPKDRFSAERLKGVDSTLKIQPAKLEDSAVYLCASSSQNTEAFFGQGTRLTVV.